This entry lists 30 T cell receptor beta chains sequenced from one sample in a study of CD8+ T cells in alopecia areata. Treatment indicated: oral pan-JAK inhibitor, 5-10 mg twice daily. Sequencing templates came from extracted RNA that was reverse transcribed into cDNA. The protocol was immunoSEQ multiplex PCR, while the TCRdb copy is restricted to in-frame clones and leaves out a portion. The data contain roughly 210,000 clones, 43% of them singletons. This specimen was CD4+ T cells sorted from blood, taken at approximately week 36, from a patient treated with tofacitinib. These receptors all stem from a human donor with alopecia areata.

Only a few counts were recorded for this clone. V is TRBV6-5 and J is TRBJ1-2; D gene unclear. Deletions cut 7 bases from V and 6 bases from J, with 9 bases between. Germline V CDR1 and CDR2: MNHEY, SVGAGI. The CDR3 length is 11 residues. DNA for the CDR3: TGTGCCAGCACCGGAGGGCATGGCTACACCTTC. It yields the protein CASTGGHGYTF.

This clone came up a few times. Here the CDR3 DNA reads TGCAGCGCGGTGAGGAGCGAGATTCGTAATGAGCAGTTCTTC. Protein: CSAVRSEIRNEQFF. The rearrangement joins TRBV29-1 to TRBJ2-1; D gene unclear. The germline gives CDR1 SQVTM, CDR2 ANQGSEA. The CDR3 is 14 residues long. The V and J ends lost 7 bases and 7 bases respectively, with 20 bases between them.

The gene calls are TRBV7-9 and TRBJ2-7; D gene uncertain. This CDR3 has 12 amino acids. V lost 4 bases and J 4 bases, leaving 8 bases between the germline ends. The germline V gene encodes CDR1 SEHNR and CDR2 FQNEAQ (reference sequence). CDR3: CASSSRRYEQYF. CDR3 nucleotides: TGTGCCAGCAGCTCAAGACGGTACGAGCAGTACTTC.

V gene TRBV5-1 combines with J gene TRBJ1-2, with a possible D match to TRBD1 (5 bases). Deletions cut 2 bases from V and 4 bases from J, with 12 bases between. The CDR3 runs 14 residues. Germline V CDR1 and CDR2: SGHRS, YFSETQ. The CDR3 is CASSFSGLGYGYTF. DNA for the CDR3: TGCGCCAGCAGCTTCTCGGGGCTGGGCTATGGCTACACCTTC.

The rearrangement links TRBV27 to TRBJ2-3; TRBD2 might be the D (6 bases). The CDR3 covers 16 residues. The V end lost 6 bases, the J end lost 0 bases, and 16 bases lay between the germline ends. CDR1 is MNHEY, CDR2 SMNVEV, per germline (reference sequence). The CDR3 region has the DNA TGTGCCAGCAGGGAGGGTAAGAAGCGTAGCACAGATACGCAGTATTTT. This gives the protein CASREGKKRSTDTQYF.

This clone was found a few times. The V and J genes are TRBV18 and TRBJ2-2; D unresolved. This CDR3 comprises 12 residues. The germline CDR1 and CDR2 sequences are KGHSH and LQKENI. Trimming took 6 bases from V and 5 from J, leaving 7 bases between them. CDR3 bases: TGTGCCAGCTCTCCTCAAACCGGGGAGCTGTTTTTT. Its translation is CASSPQTGELFF.

This chain uses TRBV4-3 with TRBJ2-7, with D uncertain. The CDR3 contains 15 residues. The germline gives CDR1 LGHNA, CDR2 YSLEER. Trimming took 0 bases from V and 2 from J, leaving 11 bases between them. The CDR3 sequence: CASSQDYASAYEQYF. The DNA for the CDR3 is TGCGCCAGCAGCCAAGATTACGCGTCTGCCTACGAGCAGTACTTC.

J is TRBJ2-5 and V is TRBV5-1, with 8 positions matching TRBD1. The V gene's germline CDR1 is SGHRS and CDR2 YFSETQ. The J segment lost 2 bases and the V segment lost 5 bases, leaving 5 bases of the junction unmatched. This CDR3 is built from 14 residues. CDR3 sequence: CASSLRDRQETQYF. In DNA form, the CDR3 reads TGCGCCAGCAGTCTCCGGGACAGGCAAGAGACCCAGTACTTC. Full variable domain (rest looked up from reference TRBV5-1 and TRBJ2-5): KAGVTQTPRYLIKTRGQQVTLSCSPISGHRSVSWYQQTPGQGLQFLFEYFSETQRNKGNFPGRFSGRQFSNSRSEMNVSTLELGDSALYLCASSLRDRQETQYFGPGTRLLVL.

Only one count was recorded for this clone. The V gene is TRBV28, the J gene TRBJ2-3; either TRBD1 or TRBD2 may supply D (6 bases each). The V end was cut by 5 bases, the J end by 2 bases, with 14 bases between. The CDR3 is made up of 15 amino acids. Germline lookup yields CDR1 MDHEN and CDR2 SYDVKM. The CDR3 sequence: CASSAPRGATDTQYF. The CDR3 DNA follows: TGTGCCAGCAGTGCGCCGAGGGGGGCCACAGATACGCAGTATTTT.

The V and J genes are TRBV5-1 and TRBJ2-6, with no clear D. Germline loops: CDR1 SGHRS, CDR2 YFSETQ. CDR3 length equals 16 residues. Trimming removed 4 bases at V and 0 bases at J, with 11 bases between. The CDR3 protein is CASSPTANSGANVLTF. In DNA form, the CDR3 reads TGCGCCAGCAGCCCAACCGCCAACTCTGGGGCCAACGTCCTGACTTTC.

A few counts support this clone. The chain links TRBV29-1 to TRBJ2-5; D gene ambiguous. This CDR3 has 13 amino acids. CDR1 and CDR2 (germline): SQVTM, ANQGSEA. V lost 5 bases to trimming and J lost 2 bases, with 12 bases between them. CDR3 nucleotide sequence: TGCAGCGTTCTAGGACGGTCGCAAGAGACCCAGTACTTC. Translation: CSVLGRSQETQYF.

The rearrangement joins TRBV28 to TRBJ2-7; tentative D call: TRBD2 (7 bases). V shed 6 bases and J shed 5 bases, with 17 bases lying between them. The CDR3 length is 14 residues. Germline values: CDR1 MDHEN, CDR2 SYDVKM. CDR3 loop: CASRGRDMRDEQYF. The CDR3 DNA is TGTGCCAGCAGGGGGAGGGACATGCGTGACGAGCAGTACTTC.

The gene calls are TRBV12-5 and TRBJ1-1; 10 bases map to TRBD1. The germline CDR1 and CDR2 sequences are LGHNT and FRNRAP. Trimming at V came to 8 bases and at J to 2 bases, leaving 8 bases not matched to a gene. The CDR3 has 15 amino acids. The DNA for the CDR3 is TGTGCTAGTAGAGCCGGGACAGGGGTAAACACTGAAGCTTTCTTT. This sequence encodes CASRAGTGVNTEAFF.

The V gene is TRBV28, the J gene TRBJ1-1; TRBD1 matches 8 bases. J was trimmed by 4 bases and V by 8 bases; bases with no gene match: 3. This CDR3 has 12 residues. Germline V gene data show CDR1 as MDHEN and CDR2 as SYDVKM. CDR3 coding DNA: TGTGCCAGCTGGACAGGGAGCACTGAAGCTTTCTTT. Amino acids: CASWTGSTEAFF.

The chain recombines TRBV15 with TRBJ2-2; 9 bases fit TRBD2. The J segment lost 4 bases and the V segment lost 3 bases, leaving 12 bases of the junction unmatched. Germline V gene lookup returns CDR1 LNHNV and CDR2 YYDKDF (reference sequence). The CDR3 contains 18 residues. CDR3 loop: CATSRELRAGGRTGELFF. CDR3 DNA: TGTGCCACCAGCAGGGAATTACGGGCGGGAGGGCGCACCGGGGAGCTGTTTTTT.

V and J are TRBV5-1 and TRBJ2-3, with D perhaps TRBD2 (5 bases). Germline V gene sequence: CDR1 SGHRS, CDR2 YFSETQ. CDR3 size: 17 residues. V was clipped by 4 bases and J by 6 bases, with 24 bases between them. The CDR3 bases are TGCGCCAGCAGCCCGGCCGCGAGCGGTACCGTGATGGATACGCAGTATTTT. Amino acids: CASSPAASGTVMDTQYF.

The chain combines TRBV30 with TRBJ2-1; 11 positions match TRBD2. With 2 bases clipped from V and 2 bases from J, the junction kept 8 bases outside the gene matches. Germline loops: CDR1 GTSNPN, CDR2 SVGIG (reference sequence). The CDR3 is 17 residues long. The CDR3 DNA is TGTGCCTGGAGTTCTACTAGCGGGGGAGTCGCCTACAATGAGCAGTTCTTC. It codes for CAWSSTSGGVAYNEQFF.

This clone was seen a few times. The chain combines TRBV29-1 with TRBJ1-5, with 8 nucleotides matching TRBD1. The germline V gene has CDR1 SQVTM and CDR2 ANQGSEA. The CDR3 length is 12 residues. The V and J ends lost 7 bases and 4 bases, in that order; junction bases with no gene match: 3. The CDR3 nucleotides are TGCAGCGCGGGACAGGAGAATCAGCCCCAGCATTTT. It is translated as CSAGQENQPQHF.

The chain has TRBV11-3 and TRBJ2-1; D possibly corresponds to TRBD2 (5 bases). CDR1 and CDR2 from the germline V gene are SGHNT and YENEEA. The CDR3 loop spans 12 amino acids. V lost 1 base and J lost 9, with 7 bases in between. CDR3 bases: TGTGCCAGCAGCTTAGCTGCGGGTGAGCAGTTCTTC. Amino acids: CASSLAAGEQFF.

Only a few counts were recorded for this clone. The chain joins TRBV25-1 to TRBJ2-1, with D perhaps TRBD2 (5 bases). The germline V gene has CDR1 MGHDK and CDR2 SYGVNS. V was pared by 6 bases and J by 7 bases, with 16 bases between. This CDR3 is built from 14 residues. CDR3 sequence (DNA): TGTGCCAGCAGATCCGGAGGACTCCTTAATGAGCAGTTCTTC. Its translation: CASRSGGLLNEQFF.

The chain couples TRBV11-2 to TRBJ2-7; D unresolved. V was trimmed by 4 bases and J by 5 bases, leaving 12 bases between them. The CDR3 totals 13 residues. Germline CDR1 and CDR2: SGHAT and FQNNGV. This CDR3 is CASSSLETHEQYF. In nucleotides, the CDR3 is TGTGCCAGCAGCTCCCTAGAGACCCACGAGCAGTACTTC.

This clone was counted only a few times. The chain combines TRBV5-8 with TRBJ1-2; no clear D gene. The V end was cut by 0 bases, the J end by 1 base, with 4 bases between. The germline gives CDR1 SGHTS, CDR2 YDEGEE. The CDR3 totals 13 residues. CDR3 sequence: CASSLVDNYGYTF. The CDR3 DNA reads as TGTGCCAGCAGCTTGGTTGATAACTATGGCTACACCTTC.

The chain joins TRBV25-1 to TRBJ2-3; D possibly corresponds to TRBD2 (5 bases). This CDR3 region has 15 residues. V was trimmed by 4 bases and J by 2 bases, leaving 13 bases between them. CDR1 and CDR2 from the germline V gene are MGHDK and SYGVNS. CDR3 sequence reads: CASSAASSYTDTQYF. Written as DNA, the CDR3 is TGTGCCAGCAGTGCGGCTAGCAGCTACACAGATACGCAGTATTTT.

The CDR3 loop reads CASNRGHQETQYF. CDR3 nucleotides: TGCGCCAGCAACCGGGGACACCAAGAGACCCAGTACTTC. The rearrangement links TRBV5-1 to TRBJ2-5; D tentatively fits TRBD1 or TRBD2 (5 bases each). Looked up from germline, CDR1 is SGHRS and CDR2 is YFSETQ. Trimming took off 6 bases at V and 0 bases at J, with 9 bases between the two ends. The CDR3 sequence is 13 residues long.

This clone was seen only a few times. Different DNA sequences within this sample yield the same CDR3. The chain uses TRBV29-1 and TRBJ1-1; D unclear. The CDR3 contains 12 residues. Trimming pared 0 bases from V and 1 base from J, leaving 3 bases between. CDR1 and CDR2 (germline): SQVTM, ANQGSEA. CDR3 nucleotides: TGCAGCGTTGAAGATCAGAACACTGAAGCTTTCTTT. It translates to CSVEDQNTEAFF.

This clone was counted only a few times. The chain uses TRBV5-1 and TRBJ2-1, with 16 bases aligning to TRBD2. V lost 4 bases to trimming and J lost 7 bases; unmatched junction nucleotides: 5. Germline CDR1 reads SGHRS; CDR2 reads YFSETQ. The CDR3 totals 16 residues. This CDR3 is CASSPGTSGRGNEQFF. In DNA form, the CDR3 reads TGCGCCAGCAGCCCTGGGACTAGCGGGAGGGGGAATGAGCAGTTCTTC.

This sequence joins TRBV10-3 and TRBJ2-7; possible D gene TRBD2, 6 bases. V was pared by 9 bases and J by 0 bases, with 12 bases between. This CDR3 has 13 residues. CDR1 and CDR2 (germline): ENHRY, SYGVKD. This CDR3 reads CAITSSDSYEQYF. Written as DNA, the CDR3 is TGTGCCATAACTTCTAGCGACTCCTACGAGCAGTACTTC.

The rearrangement joins TRBV7-2 to TRBJ1-1; tentative D call: TRBD1 (5 bases). The CDR3 length is 13 residues. The germline gives CDR1 SGHTA, CDR2 FQGNSA. The V gene lost 5 bases and the J gene lost 7 bases, with 14 bases spanning the gap. The CDR3 coding sequence is TGTGCCAGCAGCCTGGCGGGGGAACTTGAAGCTTTCTTT. Translation gives CASSLAGELEAFF.

This clone was detected only a few times. V gene TRBV20-1 combines with J gene TRBJ2-1; D remains ambiguous. Germline CDR1 DFQATT, CDR2 SNEGSKA (reference sequence). The CDR3 sequence is 10 residues long. The V end lost 7 bases, the J end lost 5 bases, and 6 bases lay between the germline ends. The chain's CDR3 is CSDRDNEQFF. The CDR3 DNA follows: TGCAGTGACCGAGACAATGAGCAGTTCTTC.

The chain couples TRBV6-5 to TRBJ2-2; D possibly corresponds to TRBD1 (5 bases). Germline loops: CDR1 MNHEY, CDR2 SVGAGI. Trimming cost V 7 bases and J 1 base, with 10 bases left between them. The CDR3 spans 14 residues. The CDR3 sequence is CASKRTGNTGELFF. The CDR3 bases are TGTGCCAGCAAACGCACAGGGAACACCGGGGAGCTGTTTTTT.